Listed here are 14 T cell receptor beta chains from one sample, sequenced in a study of blood T cell repertoires in COVID-19. Measured with immunoSEQ multiplex PCR; TCRdb has only the in-frame clones, and not every one. The sample comprises some 150,000 clones, under 85% of which are singletons, and 1.6% rests with the top ten. Sequencing was done on a sample of peripheral blood. The receptors here all came from a human donor in a cohort sampled during active COVID-19.

The chain couples TRBV7-3 to TRBJ2-1, with 12 bases aligning to TRBD2. The CDR3 covers 15 residues. Germline V gene sequence: CDR1 SGHTA, CDR2 FQGTGA. The V gene end was trimmed by 5 bases and the J gene end by 15 bases; junction bases not matched to a gene: 14. CDR3 in DNA: TGTGCCAGCAGCCCAACCCCGGGACTAGCGGGTATGTGGTTCTTC. This codes for CASSPTPGLAGMWFF.

The chain is built from TRBV10-3 and TRBJ2-5, with 9 bases fitting TRBD2. CDR1 and CDR2 from the germline V gene are ENHRY and SYGVKD. The CDR3 has 13 amino acids. V shed 6 bases and J 4 bases; nucleotides not matched to a gene: 3. In DNA form, the CDR3 reads TGTGCCATCAGCCAACTAGCGGGAGAGACCCAGTACTTC. Amino acid sequence: CAISQLAGETQYF.

This clone was detected a few times. The V and J genes are TRBV15 and TRBJ1-4, with D possibly matching TRBD1 (5 bases). V lost 3 bases to trimming and J lost 6 bases, with 17 bases between them. The CDR3 has 16 amino acids. Germline CDR1 LNHNV, CDR2 YYDKDF (reference sequence). The CDR3 DNA sequence: TGTGCCACCAGCAGGGCCTCCGGGGGGTTCGATGAAAAACTGTTTTTT. Its protein product is CATSRASGGFDEKLFF. The variable domain in full, with the rest retrieved from reference TRBV15 and TRBJ1-4, is DAMVIQNPRYQVTQFGKPVTLSCSQTLNHNVMYWYQQKSSQAPKLLFHYYDKDFNNEADTPDNFQSRRPNTSFCFLDIRSPGLGDTAMYLCATSRASGGFDEKLFFGSGTQLSVL.

The sample holds one count of this clone. This rearrangement joins TRBV28 to TRBJ1-3; possibly TRBD1 for D (6 bases). The CDR3 consists of 14 residues. The germline gives CDR1 MDHEN, CDR2 SYDVKM. V lost 4 bases, J lost 4 bases, and 11 bases lay in between. This chain's CDR3 is CASSWTVSGNTIYF. DNA of the CDR3: TGTGCCAGCAGTTGGACAGTCTCCGGAAACACCATATATTTT.

The rearrangement joins TRBV11-2 to TRBJ1-2; D is ambiguous. The germline V gene has CDR1 SGHAT and CDR2 FQNNGV. V shed 5 bases and J shed 5 bases, with 12 bases lying between them. This CDR3 is 13 amino acids long. The CDR3 DNA reads as TGTGCCAGCAGCAAAGAGACAATTTATGGCTACACCTTC. Translated, it gives CASSKETIYGYTF.

The chain carries TRBV15 and TRBJ2-1; no firm D call. Trimming removed 0 bases at V and 9 bases at J, with 12 bases between. The CDR3 spans 14 residues. CDR1 LNHNV and CDR2 YYDKDF come from the germline V gene (reference sequence). Here the CDR3 reads CATSRELRGGEQFF. DNA for the CDR3: TGTGCCACCAGCAGAGAACTGCGAGGCGGTGAGCAGTTCTTC.

The V gene is TRBV25-1, the J gene TRBJ2-1, with 9 bases identical to TRBD1. Germline V gene data show CDR1 as MGHDK and CDR2 as SYGVNS. Unmatched junction bases numbered 3, after V lost 6 bases and J lost 6 bases. This CDR3 has 13 amino acids. The CDR3 loop is CASRGTGSNEQFF. For the CDR3, the DNA is TGTGCCAGCAGGGGGACAGGGAGCAATGAGCAGTTCTTC.

The rearrangement uses TRBV7-9 and TRBJ1-2; tentatively, D is TRBD1 (5 bases). Trimming cost V 5 bases and J 3 bases, with 10 bases left between them. Germline CDR1 is SEHNR and CDR2 is FQNEAQ (reference sequence). The CDR3 consists of 13 residues. As DNA, the CDR3 is TGTGCCAGCAGCACGCAGACAGACTATGGCTACACCTTC. Amino acids: CASSTQTDYGYTF.

This clone has a single count. CDR3 amino acids: CASSPRLAGVLGELFF. CDR3 coding DNA: TGTGCCAGCAGCCCTAGACTAGCGGGAGTTCTCGGGGAGCTGTTTTTT. J is TRBJ2-2 and V is TRBV6-2 or TRBV6-3, with TRBD2 identical over 12 bases. V lost 6 bases and J lost 7; bases outside the gene matches: 9. Germline V CDR1 and CDR2: MNHEY, SVGEGT. The CDR3 contains 16 residues.

V is TRBV7-8 and J is TRBJ1-2; D is undetermined. Trimming pared 4 bases from V and 1 base from J, leaving 13 bases between. The length of the CDR3 is 15 residues. Germline-derived CDR1 and CDR2 are SGHVS and FQNEAQ. The DNA for the CDR3 is TGTGCCAGCAGCTCAGTCTTTGGAGATAACTATGGCTACACCTTC. As protein: CASSSVFGDNYGYTF.

The chain carries TRBV28 and TRBJ2-5, with TRBD1 matching 7 bases. The J segment lost 6 bases and the V segment lost 6 bases, leaving 13 bases of the junction unmatched. CDR1 is MDHEN, CDR2 SYDVKM, per germline. This CDR3 is built from 15 residues. The CDR3 protein is CASRGTVGFGQTQYF. Written as DNA, the CDR3 is TGTGCCAGCAGGGGGACAGTGGGGTTCGGACAGACCCAGTACTTC.

The genes are TRBV2 and TRBJ2-1, with D perhaps matching TRBD2 (6 bases). This CDR3 region has 12 residues. V was trimmed by 7 bases and J by 6 bases, leaving 10 bases between them. Germline lookup yields CDR1 SNHLY and CDR2 FYNNEI. CDR3 nucleotides: TGTGCCAGCAAGCGGGTCCTCAATGAGCAGTTCTTC. Translation gives CASKRVLNEQFF.

This rearrangement joins TRBV29-1 to TRBJ2-2, with a weak D call TRBD2 (6 bases). Looked up from germline, CDR1 is SQVTM and CDR2 is ANQGSEA. CDR3 length: 14 amino acids. Trimming shortened V by 4 bases and J by 3 bases, and 12 bases separated the two germline ends. The CDR3 loop reads CSVGGGRYTGELFF. As DNA, the CDR3 is TGCAGCGTTGGAGGTGGGAGGTACACCGGGGAGCTGTTTTTT.

The rearrangement joins TRBV5-1 to TRBJ2-7, with 11 bases that match TRBD2. The V gene end was trimmed by 2 bases and the J gene end by 3 bases; junction bases not matched to a gene: 1. CDR1 is SGHRS and CDR2 is YFSETQ in the germline V gene. This CDR3 is built from 14 residues. This CDR3 is CASSLLAGDYEQYF. The CDR3 region has the DNA TGCGCCAGCAGCTTACTAGCGGGAGACTACGAGCAGTACTTC. Using reference TRBV5-1 and TRBJ2-7 for the parts outside the CDR3, the full variable domain is KAGVTQTPRYLIKTRGQQVTLSCSPISGHRSVSWYQQTPGQGLQFLFEYFSETQRNKGNFPGRFSGRQFSNSRSEMNVSTLELGDSALYLCASSLLAGDYEQYFGPGTRLTVT.